This TCR beta chain emerged from a study of cytomegalovirus exposure and HLA in healthy donors. CDR1 and CDR2 from the germline V gene are MNHNY and SVGAGI (reference sequence). Trimming left V 5 bases short and J 0 bases short, with 13 bases between. CDR3 length equals 15 residues. Primers: 60 Vbeta forward and 13 Jbeta reverse. Using immunoSEQ multiplex PCR, the repertoire was profiled, and TCRdb retains in-frame clones only, with some absent. Its clone listing holds approximately 210,000 clones. The sequence was obtained from a woman in her twenties or thirties in good health and CMV-seropositive. The genes are TRBV6-6 and TRBJ1-1, with a weak D call TRBD1 (5 bases). Sequencing used PBMCs. Here the CDR3 reads CASSPRQTMNTEAFF. The CDR3, as DNA: TGTGCCAGCAGTCCAAGACAGACCATGAACACTGAAGCTTTCTTT.